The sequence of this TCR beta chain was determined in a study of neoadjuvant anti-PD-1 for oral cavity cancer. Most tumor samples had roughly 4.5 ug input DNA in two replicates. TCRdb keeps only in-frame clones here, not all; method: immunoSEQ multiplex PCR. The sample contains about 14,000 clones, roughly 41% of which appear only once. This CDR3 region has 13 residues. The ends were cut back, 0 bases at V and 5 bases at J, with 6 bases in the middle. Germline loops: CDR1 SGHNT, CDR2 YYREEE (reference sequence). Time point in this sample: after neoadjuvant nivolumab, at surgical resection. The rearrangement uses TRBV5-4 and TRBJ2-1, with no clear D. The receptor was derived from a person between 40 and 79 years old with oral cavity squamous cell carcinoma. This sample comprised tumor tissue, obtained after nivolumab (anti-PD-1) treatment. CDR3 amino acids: CASSLGENNEQFF. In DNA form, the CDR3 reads TGTGCCAGCAGCTTGGGCGAGAACAATGAGCAGTTCTTC.